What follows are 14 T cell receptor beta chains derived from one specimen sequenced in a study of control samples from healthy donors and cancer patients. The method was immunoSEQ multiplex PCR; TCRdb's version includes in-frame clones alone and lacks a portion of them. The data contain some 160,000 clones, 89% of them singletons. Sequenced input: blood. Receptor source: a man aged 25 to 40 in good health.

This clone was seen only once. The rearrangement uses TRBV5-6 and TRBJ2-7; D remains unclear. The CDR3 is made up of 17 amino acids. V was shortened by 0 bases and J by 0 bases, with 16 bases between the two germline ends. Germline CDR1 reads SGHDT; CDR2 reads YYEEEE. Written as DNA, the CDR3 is TGTGCCAGCAGCTTGGTTGGTCTGGGCCGAAACTCCTACGAGCAGTACTTC. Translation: CASSLVGLGRNSYEQYF.

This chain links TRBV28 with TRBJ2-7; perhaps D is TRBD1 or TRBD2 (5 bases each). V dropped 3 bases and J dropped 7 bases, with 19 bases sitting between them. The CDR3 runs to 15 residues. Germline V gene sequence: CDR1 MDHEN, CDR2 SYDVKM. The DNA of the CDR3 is TGTGCCAGCAGTTTTGACGGGACGCTACCACGAGAGCAGTACTTC. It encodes CASSFDGTLPREQYF.

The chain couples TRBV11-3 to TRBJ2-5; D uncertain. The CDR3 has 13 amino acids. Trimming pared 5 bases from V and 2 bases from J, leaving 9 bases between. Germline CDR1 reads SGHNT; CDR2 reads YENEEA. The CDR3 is CASSRLQQETQYF. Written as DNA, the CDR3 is TGTGCCAGCAGCCGACTCCAACAAGAGACCCAGTACTTC.

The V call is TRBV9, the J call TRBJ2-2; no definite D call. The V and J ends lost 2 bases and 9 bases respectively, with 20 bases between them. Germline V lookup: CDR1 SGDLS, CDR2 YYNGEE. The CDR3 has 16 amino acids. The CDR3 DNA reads TGTGCCAGCAGCGTCCTATCAAACCCGATCTGGAGGGAGCTGTTTTTT. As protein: CASSVLSNPIWRELFF.

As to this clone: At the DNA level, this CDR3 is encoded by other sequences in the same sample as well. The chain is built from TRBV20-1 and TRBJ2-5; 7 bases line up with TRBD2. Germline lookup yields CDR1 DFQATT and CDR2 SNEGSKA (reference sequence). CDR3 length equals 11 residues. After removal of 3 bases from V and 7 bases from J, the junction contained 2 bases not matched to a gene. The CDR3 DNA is TGCAGTGCTAGTGGGGAGGGGACCCAGTACTTC. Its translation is CSASGEGTQYF.

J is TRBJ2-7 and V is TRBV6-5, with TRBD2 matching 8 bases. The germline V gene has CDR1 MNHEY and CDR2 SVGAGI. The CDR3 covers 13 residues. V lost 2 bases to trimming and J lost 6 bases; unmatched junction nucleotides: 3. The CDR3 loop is CASSYSGSSEQYF. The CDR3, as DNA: TGTGCCAGCAGTTACAGCGGGAGTTCCGAGCAGTACTTC.

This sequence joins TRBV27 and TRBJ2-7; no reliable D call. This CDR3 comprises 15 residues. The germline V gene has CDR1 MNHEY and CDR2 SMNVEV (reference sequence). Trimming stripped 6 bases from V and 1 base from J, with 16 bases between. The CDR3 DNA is TGTGCCAGCAGCAAAACAACCGTCGGGTCCTACGAGCAGTACTTC. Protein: CASSKTTVGSYEQYF.

CDR3 residues: CASSVGPFPFSGTDTQYF. The CDR3 region has the DNA TGTGCCAGCAGCGTAGGGCCCTTCCCCTTCTCCGGGACAGATACGCAGTATTTT. The rearrangement uses TRBV9 and TRBJ2-3; no clear D gene. The CDR3 extends over 18 amino acids. V lost 0 bases, J lost 3 bases, and 20 bases lay in between. CDR1 is SGDLS, CDR2 YYNGEE, per germline. Drawing the rest from reference TRBV9 and TRBJ2-3, the complete variable domain is DSGVTQTPKHLITATGQRVTLRCSPRSGDLSVYWYQQSLDQGLQFLIQYYNGEERAKGNILERFSAQQFPDLHSELNLSSLELGDSALYFCASSVGPFPFSGTDTQYFGPGTRLTVL.

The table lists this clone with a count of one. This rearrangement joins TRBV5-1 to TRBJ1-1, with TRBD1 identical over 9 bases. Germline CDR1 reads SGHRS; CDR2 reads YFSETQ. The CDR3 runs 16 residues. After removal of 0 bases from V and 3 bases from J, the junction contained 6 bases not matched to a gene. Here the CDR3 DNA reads TGCGCCAGCAGCTTGGTACAGGGGGCATGGGACACTGAAGCTTTCTTT. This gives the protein CASSLVQGAWDTEAFF.

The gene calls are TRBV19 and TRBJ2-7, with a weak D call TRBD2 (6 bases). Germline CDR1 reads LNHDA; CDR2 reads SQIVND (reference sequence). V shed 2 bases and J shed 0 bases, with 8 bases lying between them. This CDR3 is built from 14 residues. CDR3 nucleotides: TGTGCCAGTAGTATATGGAGGGACTCCTACGAGCAGTACTTC. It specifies CASSIWRDSYEQYF. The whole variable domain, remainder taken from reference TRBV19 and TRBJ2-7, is DGGITQSPKYLFRKEGQNVTLSCEQNLNHDAMYWYRQDPGQGLRLIYYSQIVNDFQKGDIAEGYSVSREKKESFPLTVTSAQKNPTAFYLCASSIWRDSYEQYFGPGTRLTVT.

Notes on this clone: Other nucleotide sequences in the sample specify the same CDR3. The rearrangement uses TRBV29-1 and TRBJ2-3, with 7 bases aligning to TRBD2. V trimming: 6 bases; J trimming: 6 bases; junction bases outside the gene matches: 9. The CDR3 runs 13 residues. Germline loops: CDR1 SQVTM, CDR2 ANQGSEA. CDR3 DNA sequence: TGCAGCGTCCCTAGCGGTGGGGCTGATACGCAGTATTTT. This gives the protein CSVPSGGADTQYF.

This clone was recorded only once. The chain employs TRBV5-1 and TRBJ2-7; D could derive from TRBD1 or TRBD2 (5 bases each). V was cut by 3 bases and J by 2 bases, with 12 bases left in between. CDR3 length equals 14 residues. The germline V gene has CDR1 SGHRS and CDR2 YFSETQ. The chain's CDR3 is CASSSGTPPYEQYF. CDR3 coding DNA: TGCGCCAGCAGCTCCGGGACCCCCCCCTACGAGCAGTACTTC.

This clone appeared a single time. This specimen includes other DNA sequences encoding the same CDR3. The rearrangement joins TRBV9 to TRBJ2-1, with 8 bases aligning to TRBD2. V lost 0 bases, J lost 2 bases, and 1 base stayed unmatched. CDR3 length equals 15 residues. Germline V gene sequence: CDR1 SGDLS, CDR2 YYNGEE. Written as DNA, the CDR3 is TGTGCCAGCAGCGTAGTCGGGAGGGCCTACAATGAGCAGTTCTTC. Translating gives CASSVVGRAYNEQFF.

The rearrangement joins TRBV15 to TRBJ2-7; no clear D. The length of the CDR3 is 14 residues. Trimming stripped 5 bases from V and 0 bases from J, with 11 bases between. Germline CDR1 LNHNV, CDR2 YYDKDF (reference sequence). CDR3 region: CATSGRTNSYEQYF. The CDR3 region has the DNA TGTGCCACCAGCGGCCGGACGAACTCCTACGAGCAGTACTTC.